This TCR beta chain was profiled in a study of blood T cell repertoires in COVID-19. About the research overall: Researchers got acute and convalescent COVID-19 samples from the United States, Italy and Spain. T cells, B-cell-depleted T cells, or PBMCs provided the cDNA or gDNA that served as material.

The CDR3 is 12 residues long. The ends lost 8 bases at V and 6 bases at J; junction bases unmatched: 4. Germline V CDR1 and CDR2: SNHLY, FYNNEI. The authors' processing: For nucleated cells, counts were estimated from reference gene primer amplification. The assay was immunoSEQ multiplex PCR, and TCRdb's table has in-frame clones only and misses some. Clonal size and the V and J genes are those of that table, whereas D and trimming came from the DNA. The sample lists 84,000 or so clones; around 85% were seen once. The source is an older woman with active or convalescent COVID-19. Sequencing was carried out using peripheral blood. The chain links TRBV2 to TRBJ2-1; 7 bases match TRBD2. The CDR3 nucleotides read TGTGCCAGCGGGGGGGTCAGCAATGAGCAGTTCTTC. Amino acid sequence: CASGGVSNEQFF.